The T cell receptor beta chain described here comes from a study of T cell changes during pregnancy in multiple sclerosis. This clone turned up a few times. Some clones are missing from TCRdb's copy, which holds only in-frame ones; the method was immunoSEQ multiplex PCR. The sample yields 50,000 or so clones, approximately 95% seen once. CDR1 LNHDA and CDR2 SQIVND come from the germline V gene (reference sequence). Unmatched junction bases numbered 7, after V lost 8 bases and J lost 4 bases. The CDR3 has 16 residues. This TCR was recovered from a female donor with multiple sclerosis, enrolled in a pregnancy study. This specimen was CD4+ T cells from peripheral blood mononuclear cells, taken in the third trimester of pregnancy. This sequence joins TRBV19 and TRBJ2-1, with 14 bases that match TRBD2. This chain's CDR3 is CASRRTSGGKYNEQFF. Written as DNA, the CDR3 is TGTGCCAGTCGAAGGACTAGCGGGGGGAAGTACAATGAGCAGTTCTTC.